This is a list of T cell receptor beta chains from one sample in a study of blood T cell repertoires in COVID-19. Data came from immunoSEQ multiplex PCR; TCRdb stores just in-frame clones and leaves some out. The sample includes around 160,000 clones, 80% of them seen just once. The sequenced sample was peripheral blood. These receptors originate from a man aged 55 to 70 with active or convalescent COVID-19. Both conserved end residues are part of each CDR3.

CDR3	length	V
CASTPQGPGELFF	13	TRBV19
CASSQFVGATLSYEQYF	17	TRBV5-1
CASSLRSFGGVDEQFF	16	TRBV28
CASTPFGSGANVLTF	15	TRBV28
CASSLIGQGANGDDNSPLHF	20	TRBV5-4
CASSLLGFRHEQYF	14	TRBV5-6
CATSQPVAGRGDRRQFF	17	TRBV15
CASSQRSPGTLSSYEQYF	18	TRBV14
CASSLGQRYEQYF	13	TRBV7-2
CASSESRAGELFF	13	TRBV2
CASSSRIGEDRVFEQFF	17	TRBV19
CASRNTAGELFF	12	TRBV7-3
CASSLRGAGANQPQHF	16	TRBV5-6
CASSLYRAYEQYF	13	TRBV7-2